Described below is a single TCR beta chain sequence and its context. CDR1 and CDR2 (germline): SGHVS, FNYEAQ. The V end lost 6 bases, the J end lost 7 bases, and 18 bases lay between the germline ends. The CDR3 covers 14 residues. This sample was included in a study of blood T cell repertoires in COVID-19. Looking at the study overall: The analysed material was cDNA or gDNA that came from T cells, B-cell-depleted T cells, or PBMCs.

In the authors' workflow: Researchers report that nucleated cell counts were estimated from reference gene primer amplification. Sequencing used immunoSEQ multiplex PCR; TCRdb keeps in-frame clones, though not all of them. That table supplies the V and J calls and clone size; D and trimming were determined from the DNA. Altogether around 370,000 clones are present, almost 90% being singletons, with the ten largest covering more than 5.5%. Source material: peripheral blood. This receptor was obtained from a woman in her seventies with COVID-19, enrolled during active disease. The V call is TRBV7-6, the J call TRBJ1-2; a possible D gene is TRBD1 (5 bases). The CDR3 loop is CASRGDSAGGGYTF. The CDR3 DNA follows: TGTGCCAGCAGGGGGGACTCAGCAGGAGGTGGCTACACCTTC.